The text below deals with one T cell receptor (beta chain). These data come from a study of blood T cells in healthy people across ages. Primers used in a second PCR of about 6 to 12 cycles were a sample-barcoded 5' primer and a J-beta primer mix. TCRdb fed the 5' RACE reads into MiXCR, producing one record per CDR3 protein. The sample records 800,000 or so distinct CDR3 sequences, roughly 25% being singletons. The germline V and J ends were trimmed by 4 bases and 5 bases, with 20 bases remaining between them. Per germline, CDR1 ENHRY and CDR2 SYGVKD. This CDR3 region has 16 residues. The data were also submitted as part of a second study, on T cells of mothers and their children. That paper adds: The study obtained over 9.5 million TCR beta CDR3 reads per mother and around 3 million per child.

This rearrangement joins TRBV10-3 to TRBJ2-5, with a possible D match to TRBD2 (6 bases). This sequence originates from a boy aged 5-17 years in good health. The sample taken for sequencing was blood. The CDR3 here is CAISAQDYLMGETQYF. As DNA, the CDR3 is TGTGCCATCAGTGCTCAGGACTACTTGATGGGGGAGACCCAGTACTTC.